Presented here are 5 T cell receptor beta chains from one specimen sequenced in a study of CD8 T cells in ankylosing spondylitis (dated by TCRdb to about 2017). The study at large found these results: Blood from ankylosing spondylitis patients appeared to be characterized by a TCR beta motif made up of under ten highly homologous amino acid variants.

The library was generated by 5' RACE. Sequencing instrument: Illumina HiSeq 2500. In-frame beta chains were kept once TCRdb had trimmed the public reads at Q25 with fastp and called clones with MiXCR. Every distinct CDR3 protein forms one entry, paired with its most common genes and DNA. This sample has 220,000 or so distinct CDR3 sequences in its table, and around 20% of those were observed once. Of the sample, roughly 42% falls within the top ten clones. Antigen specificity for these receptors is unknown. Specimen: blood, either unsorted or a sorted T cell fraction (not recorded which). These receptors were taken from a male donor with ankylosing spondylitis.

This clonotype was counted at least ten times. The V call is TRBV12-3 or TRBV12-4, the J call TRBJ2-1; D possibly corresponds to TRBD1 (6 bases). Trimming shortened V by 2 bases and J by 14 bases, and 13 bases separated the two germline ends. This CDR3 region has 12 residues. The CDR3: CASSLMIWDKFF. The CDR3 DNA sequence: TGTGCCAGCAGTTTAATGATATGGGACAAGTTCTTC.

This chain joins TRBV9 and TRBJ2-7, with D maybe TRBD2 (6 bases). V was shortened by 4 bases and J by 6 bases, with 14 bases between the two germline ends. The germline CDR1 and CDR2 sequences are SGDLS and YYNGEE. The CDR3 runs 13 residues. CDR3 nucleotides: TGTGCCAGCAGCCCAAGACTAGACGGCGAGCAGTACTTC. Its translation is CASSPRLDGEQYF.

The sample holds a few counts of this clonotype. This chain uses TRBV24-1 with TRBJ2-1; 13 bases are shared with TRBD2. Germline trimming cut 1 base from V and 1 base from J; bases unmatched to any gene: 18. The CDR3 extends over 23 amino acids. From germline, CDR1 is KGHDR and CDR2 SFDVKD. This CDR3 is CATSDFLVGLAGLSSESYNEQFF. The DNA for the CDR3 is TGTGCCACCAGTGATTTCTTAGTGGGACTAGCGGGACTCTCCAGCGAGTCCTACAATGAGCAGTTCTTC.

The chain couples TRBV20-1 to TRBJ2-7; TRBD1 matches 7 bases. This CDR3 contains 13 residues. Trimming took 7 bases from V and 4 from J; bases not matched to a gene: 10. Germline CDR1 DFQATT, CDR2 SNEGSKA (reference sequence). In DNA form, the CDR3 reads TGCAGTGGCAGGCGCAGGGGGAAGTACGAGCAGTACTTC. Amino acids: CSGRRRGKYEQYF.

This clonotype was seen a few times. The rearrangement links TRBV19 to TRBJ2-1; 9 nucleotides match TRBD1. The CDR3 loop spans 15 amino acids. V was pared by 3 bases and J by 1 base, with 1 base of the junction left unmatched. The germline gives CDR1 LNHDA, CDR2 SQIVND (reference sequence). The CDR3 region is CASSMTGGSYNEQFF. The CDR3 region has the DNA TGTGCCAGTAGTATGACAGGGGGGTCCTACAATGAGCAGTTCTTC.